This T cell receptor (beta chain) was profiled in a study of T cells in Graves' hyperthyroidism and ophthalmopathy. Study-wide background: Upon initial diagnosis and before any treatment, peripheral blood was collected. General study points: Blood held most thyroid clonotypes expanded above 0.001 frequency.

The source material, RNA transcripts, was used to amplify TCR beta CDR3 regions. HTBI primers drove first-round RT-PCR of the TCR CDR3. Via MiXCR, TCRdb re-called the multiplex PCR reads, giving one row per CDR3 protein. Of around 420,000 distinct CDR3 sequences listed, roughly an eighth are singletons. Germline V CDR1 and CDR2: GTSNPN, SVGIG (reference sequence). This CDR3 is 13 amino acids long. V shed 5 bases and J shed 0 bases, with 10 bases lying between them. This clonotype was detected many times. Antigen: not known. These patients, aged 18 to 65, had recently diagnosed hyperthyroidism lasting under 2 months.

This receptor was taken from a woman aged 18-35 years with Graves' hyperthyroidism. The sample consisted of blood. V and J are TRBV30 and TRBJ1-2, with D uncertain. The CDR3 is CAWGYDPNYGYTF. CDR3 DNA sequence: TGTGCCTGGGGGTACGACCCTAACTATGGCTACACCTTC.